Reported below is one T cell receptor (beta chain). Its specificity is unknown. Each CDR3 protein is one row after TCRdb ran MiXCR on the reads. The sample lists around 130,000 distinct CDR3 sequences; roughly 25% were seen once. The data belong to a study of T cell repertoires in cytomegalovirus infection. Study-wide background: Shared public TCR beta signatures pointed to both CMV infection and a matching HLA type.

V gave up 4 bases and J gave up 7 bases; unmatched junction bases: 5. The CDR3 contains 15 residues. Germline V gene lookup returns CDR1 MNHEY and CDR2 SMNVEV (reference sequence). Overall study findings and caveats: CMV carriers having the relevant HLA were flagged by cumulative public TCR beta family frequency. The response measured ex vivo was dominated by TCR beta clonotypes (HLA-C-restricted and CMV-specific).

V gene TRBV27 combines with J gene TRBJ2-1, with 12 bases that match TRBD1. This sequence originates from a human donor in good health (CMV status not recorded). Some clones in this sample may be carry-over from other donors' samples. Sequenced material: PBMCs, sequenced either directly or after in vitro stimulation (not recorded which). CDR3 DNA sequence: TGTGCCAGCAGTTCGGGACAGGGGGCGGCGAATGAGCAGTTCTTC. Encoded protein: CASSSGQGAANEQFF.